The following is a T cell receptor beta chain sequence with its context. Its antigen is unknown. Germline CDR1 and CDR2: KGHSH and LQKENI. V was shortened by 2 bases and J by 0 bases, with 6 bases between the two germline ends. CDR3 length: 14 amino acids. The data were taken from a study of CD8 T cells in ankylosing spondylitis. Whole-study results and caveats: Characteristic of ankylosing spondylitis blood, it appeared, was a TCR beta motif comprising roughly eight highly homologous variants.

One entry per CDR3 protein results from TCRdb running MiXCR on the 5' RACE reads. The profile shows about 460,000 distinct CDR3 sequences, under 5.5% of them singletons. This clonotype originated in a male donor with ankylosing spondylitis. The sequencing input was blood, either unsorted or a sorted T cell fraction (not recorded which). The V call is TRBV18, the J call TRBJ2-3; D is tentatively TRBD1 or TRBD2 (5 bases each). The CDR3 coding sequence is TGTGCCAGCTCACCATGGGACAGCACAGATACGCAGTATTTT. It translates to CASSPWDSTDTQYF.